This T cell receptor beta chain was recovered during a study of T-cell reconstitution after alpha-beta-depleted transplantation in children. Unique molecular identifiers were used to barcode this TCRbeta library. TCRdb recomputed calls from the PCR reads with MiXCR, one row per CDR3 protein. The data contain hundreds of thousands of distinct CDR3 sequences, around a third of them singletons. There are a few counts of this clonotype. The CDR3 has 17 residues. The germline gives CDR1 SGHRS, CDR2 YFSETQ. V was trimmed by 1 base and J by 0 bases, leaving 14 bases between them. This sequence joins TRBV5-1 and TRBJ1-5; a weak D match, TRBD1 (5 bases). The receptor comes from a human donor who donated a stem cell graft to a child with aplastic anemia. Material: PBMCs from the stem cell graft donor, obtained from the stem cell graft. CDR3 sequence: CASSLSPGRDSNQPQHF. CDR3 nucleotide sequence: TGCGCCAGCAGCTTGTCCCCGGGACGCGATAGCAATCAGCCCCAGCATTTT. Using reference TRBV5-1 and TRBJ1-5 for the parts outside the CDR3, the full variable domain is KAGVTQTPRYLIKTRGQQVTLSCSPISGHRSVSWYQQTPGQGLQFLFEYFSETQRNKGNFPGRFSGRQFSNSRSEMNVSTLELGDSALYLCASSLSPGRDSNQPQHFGDGTRLSIL.